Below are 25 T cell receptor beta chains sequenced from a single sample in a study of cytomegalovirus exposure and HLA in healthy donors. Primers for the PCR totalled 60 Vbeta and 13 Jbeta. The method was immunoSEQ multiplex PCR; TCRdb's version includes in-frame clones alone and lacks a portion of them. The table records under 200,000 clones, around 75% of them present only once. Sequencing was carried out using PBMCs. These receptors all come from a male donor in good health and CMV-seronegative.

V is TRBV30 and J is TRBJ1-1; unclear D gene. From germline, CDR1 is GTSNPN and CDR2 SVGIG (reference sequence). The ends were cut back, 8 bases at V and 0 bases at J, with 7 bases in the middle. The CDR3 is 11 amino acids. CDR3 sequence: CAGQMNTEAFF. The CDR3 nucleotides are TGTGCCGGGCAGATGAACACTGAAGCTTTCTTT. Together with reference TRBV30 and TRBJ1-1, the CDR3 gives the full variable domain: SQTIHQWPATLVQPVGSPLSLECTVEGTSNPNLYWYRQAAGRGLQLLFYSVGIGQISSEVPQNLSASRPQDRQFILSSKKLLLSDSGFYLCAGQMNTEAFFGQGTRLTVV.

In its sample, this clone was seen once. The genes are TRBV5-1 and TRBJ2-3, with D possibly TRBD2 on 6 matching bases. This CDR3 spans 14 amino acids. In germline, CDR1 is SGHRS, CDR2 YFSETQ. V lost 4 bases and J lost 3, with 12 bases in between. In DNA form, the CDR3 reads TGCGCCAGCAGCGAACCGGGACTTACAGATACGCAGTATTTT. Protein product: CASSEPGLTDTQYF.

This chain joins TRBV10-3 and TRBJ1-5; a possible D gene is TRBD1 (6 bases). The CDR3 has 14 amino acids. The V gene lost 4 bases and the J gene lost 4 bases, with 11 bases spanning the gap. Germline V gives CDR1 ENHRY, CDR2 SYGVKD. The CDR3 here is CAISAGTQNQPQHF. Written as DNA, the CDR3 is TGTGCCATCAGTGCCGGGACACAGAATCAGCCCCAGCATTTT.

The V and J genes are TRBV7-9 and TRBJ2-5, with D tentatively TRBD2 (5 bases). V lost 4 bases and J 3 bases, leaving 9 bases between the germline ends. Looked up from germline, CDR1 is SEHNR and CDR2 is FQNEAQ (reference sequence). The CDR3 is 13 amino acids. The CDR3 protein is CASSSGKKETQYF. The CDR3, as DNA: TGTGCCAGCAGCTCCGGGAAAAAAGAGACCCAGTACTTC.

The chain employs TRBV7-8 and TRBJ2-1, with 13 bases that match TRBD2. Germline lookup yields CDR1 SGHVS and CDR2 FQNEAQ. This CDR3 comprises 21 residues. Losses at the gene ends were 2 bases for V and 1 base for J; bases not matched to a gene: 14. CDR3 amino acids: CASSLPFTLRLAGGSYNEQFF. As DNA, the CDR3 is TGTGCCAGCAGCTTACCCTTTACCCTAAGACTAGCGGGGGGTTCCTACAATGAGCAGTTCTTC.

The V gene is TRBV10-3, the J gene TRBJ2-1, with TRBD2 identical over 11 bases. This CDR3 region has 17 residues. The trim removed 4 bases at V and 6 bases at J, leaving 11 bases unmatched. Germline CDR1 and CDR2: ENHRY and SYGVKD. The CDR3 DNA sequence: TGTGCCATCAGTGGGATAGCGGGGGGGCCCTCCCTCAATGAGCAGTTCTTC. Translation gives CAISGIAGGPSLNEQFF.

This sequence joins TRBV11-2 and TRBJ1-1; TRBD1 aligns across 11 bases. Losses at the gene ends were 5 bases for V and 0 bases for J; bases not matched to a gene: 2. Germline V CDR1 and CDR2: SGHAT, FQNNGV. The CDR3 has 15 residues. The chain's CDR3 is CASSRTGGMNTEAFF. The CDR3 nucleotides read TGTGCCAGCAGCCGGACAGGGGGCATGAACACTGAAGCTTTCTTT.

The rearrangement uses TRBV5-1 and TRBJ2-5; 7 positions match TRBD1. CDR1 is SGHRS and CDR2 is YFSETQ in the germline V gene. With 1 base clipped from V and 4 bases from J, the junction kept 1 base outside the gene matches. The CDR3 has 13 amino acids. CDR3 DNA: TGCGCCAGCAGCTTGTCAGGGGGAGAGACCCAGTACTTC. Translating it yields CASSLSGGETQYF.

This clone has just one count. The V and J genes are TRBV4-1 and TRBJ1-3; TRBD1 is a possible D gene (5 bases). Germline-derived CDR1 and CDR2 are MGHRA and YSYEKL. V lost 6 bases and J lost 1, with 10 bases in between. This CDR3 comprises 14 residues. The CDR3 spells CASSWGGSGNTIYF. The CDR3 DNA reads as TGCGCCAGCAGTTGGGGGGGGTCTGGAAACACCATATATTTT.

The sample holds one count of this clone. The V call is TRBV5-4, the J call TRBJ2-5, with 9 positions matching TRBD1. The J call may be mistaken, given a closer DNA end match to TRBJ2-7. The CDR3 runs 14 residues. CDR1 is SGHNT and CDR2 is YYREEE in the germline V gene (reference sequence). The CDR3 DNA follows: TGTGCCAGCAGCGTAGGACAGGGGACCTACGAGCAGTACTTC. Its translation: CASSVGQGTYEQYF.

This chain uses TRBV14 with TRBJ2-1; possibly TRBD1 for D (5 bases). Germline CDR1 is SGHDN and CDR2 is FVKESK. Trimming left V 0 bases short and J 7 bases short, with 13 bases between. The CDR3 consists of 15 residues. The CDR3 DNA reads TGTGCCAGCAGCCAAGATGGGGCCAGAATGAATGAGCAGTTCTTC. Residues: CASSQDGARMNEQFF.

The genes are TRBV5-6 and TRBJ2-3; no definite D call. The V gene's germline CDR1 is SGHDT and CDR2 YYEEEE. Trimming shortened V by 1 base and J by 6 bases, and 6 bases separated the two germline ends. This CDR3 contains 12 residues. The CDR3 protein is CASSLFSDTQYF. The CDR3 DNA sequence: TGTGCCAGCAGCTTGTTTTCTGATACGCAGTATTTT.

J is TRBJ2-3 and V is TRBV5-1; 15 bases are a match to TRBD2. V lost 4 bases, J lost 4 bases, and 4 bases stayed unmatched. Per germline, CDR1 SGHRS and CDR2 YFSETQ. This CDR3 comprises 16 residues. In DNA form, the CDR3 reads TGCGCCAGCAGCATAGGACTAGCGGGGGGGTCAGATACGCAGTATTTT. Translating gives CASSIGLAGGSDTQYF.

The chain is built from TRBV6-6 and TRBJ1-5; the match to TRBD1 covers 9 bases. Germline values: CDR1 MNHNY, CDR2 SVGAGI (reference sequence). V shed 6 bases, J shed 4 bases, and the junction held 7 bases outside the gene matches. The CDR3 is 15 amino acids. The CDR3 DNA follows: TGTGCCAGCAGGGAGCGGACAGGGGATAATCAGCCCCAGCATTTT. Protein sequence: CASRERTGDNQPQHF.

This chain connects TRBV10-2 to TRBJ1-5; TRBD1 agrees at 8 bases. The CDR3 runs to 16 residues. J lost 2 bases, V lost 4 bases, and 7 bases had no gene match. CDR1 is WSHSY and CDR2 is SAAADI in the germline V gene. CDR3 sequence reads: CASSAGRGHGNQPQHF. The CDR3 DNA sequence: TGCGCCAGCAGTGCGGGCAGGGGGCATGGCAATCAGCCCCAGCATTTT.

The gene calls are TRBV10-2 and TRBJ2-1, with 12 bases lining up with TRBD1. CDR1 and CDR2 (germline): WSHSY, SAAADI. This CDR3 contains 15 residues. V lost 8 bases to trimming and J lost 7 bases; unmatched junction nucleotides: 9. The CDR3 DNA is TGCGCCAGCCTGGATTCGGGACAGGGGGCTAATGAGCAGTTCTTC. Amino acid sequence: CASLDSGQGANEQFF.

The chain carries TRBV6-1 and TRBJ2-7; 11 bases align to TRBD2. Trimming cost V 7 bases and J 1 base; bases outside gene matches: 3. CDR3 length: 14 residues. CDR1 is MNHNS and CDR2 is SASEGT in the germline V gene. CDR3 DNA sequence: TGTGCCAGCACCGGGACTAGCGGTTCCTACGAGCAGTACTTC. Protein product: CASTGTSGSYEQYF.

The CDR3 protein is CASSAAVGEQFF. Here the CDR3 DNA reads TGCGCCAGCAGTGCCGCGGTAGGTGAGCAGTTCTTC. This chain links TRBV10-1 with TRBJ2-1; D unclear. Germline V CDR1 and CDR2: WNHNN, SYGVQD (reference sequence). The CDR3 runs to 12 residues. V dropped 4 bases and J dropped 9 bases, with 10 bases sitting between them.

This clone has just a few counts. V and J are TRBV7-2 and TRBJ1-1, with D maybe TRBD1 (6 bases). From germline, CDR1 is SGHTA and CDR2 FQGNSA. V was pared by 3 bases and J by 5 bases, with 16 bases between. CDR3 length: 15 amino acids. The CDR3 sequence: CASSFRQVIGTEAFF. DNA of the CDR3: TGTGCCAGCAGCTTCAGACAGGTTATTGGTACTGAAGCTTTCTTT.

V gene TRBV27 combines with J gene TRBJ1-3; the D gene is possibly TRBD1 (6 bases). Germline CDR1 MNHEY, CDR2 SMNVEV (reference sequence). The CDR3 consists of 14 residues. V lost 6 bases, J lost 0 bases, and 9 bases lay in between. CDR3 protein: CASSRTASGNTIYF. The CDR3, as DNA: TGTGCCAGCAGCCGGACAGCCTCTGGAAACACCATATATTTT.

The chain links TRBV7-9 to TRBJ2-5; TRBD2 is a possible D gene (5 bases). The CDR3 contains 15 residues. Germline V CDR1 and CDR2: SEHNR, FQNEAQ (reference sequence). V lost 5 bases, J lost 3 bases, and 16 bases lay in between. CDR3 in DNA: TGTGCCAGCAGCAACCCAACGGGGTCGAAAGAGACCCAGTACTTC. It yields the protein CASSNPTGSKETQYF.

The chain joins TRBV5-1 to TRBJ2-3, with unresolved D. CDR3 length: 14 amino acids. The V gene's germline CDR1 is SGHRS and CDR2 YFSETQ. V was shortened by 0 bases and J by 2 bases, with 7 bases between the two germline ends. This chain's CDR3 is CASSLGLSTDTQYF. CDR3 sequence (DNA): TGCGCCAGCAGCTTGGGACTCTCCACAGATACGCAGTATTTT.

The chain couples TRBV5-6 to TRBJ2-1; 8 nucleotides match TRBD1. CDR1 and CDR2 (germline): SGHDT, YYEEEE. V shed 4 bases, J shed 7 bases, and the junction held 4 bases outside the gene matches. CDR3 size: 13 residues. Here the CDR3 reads CASSLTGVNEQFF. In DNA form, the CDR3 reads TGTGCCAGCAGCCTGACAGGGGTAAATGAGCAGTTCTTC.

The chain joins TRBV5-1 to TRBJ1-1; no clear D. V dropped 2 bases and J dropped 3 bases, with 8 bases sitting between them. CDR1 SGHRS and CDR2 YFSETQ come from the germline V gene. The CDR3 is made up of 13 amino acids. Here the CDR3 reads CASSFTEYTEAFF. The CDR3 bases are TGCGCCAGCAGCTTCACAGAGTACACTGAAGCTTTCTTT.

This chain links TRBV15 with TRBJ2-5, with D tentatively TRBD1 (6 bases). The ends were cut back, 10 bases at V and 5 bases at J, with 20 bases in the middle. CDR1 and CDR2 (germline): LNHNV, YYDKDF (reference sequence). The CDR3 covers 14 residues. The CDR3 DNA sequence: TGTGCCAGCCGACAGGACGGCCGACCCGAGACCCAGTACTTC. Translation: CASRQDGRPETQYF.